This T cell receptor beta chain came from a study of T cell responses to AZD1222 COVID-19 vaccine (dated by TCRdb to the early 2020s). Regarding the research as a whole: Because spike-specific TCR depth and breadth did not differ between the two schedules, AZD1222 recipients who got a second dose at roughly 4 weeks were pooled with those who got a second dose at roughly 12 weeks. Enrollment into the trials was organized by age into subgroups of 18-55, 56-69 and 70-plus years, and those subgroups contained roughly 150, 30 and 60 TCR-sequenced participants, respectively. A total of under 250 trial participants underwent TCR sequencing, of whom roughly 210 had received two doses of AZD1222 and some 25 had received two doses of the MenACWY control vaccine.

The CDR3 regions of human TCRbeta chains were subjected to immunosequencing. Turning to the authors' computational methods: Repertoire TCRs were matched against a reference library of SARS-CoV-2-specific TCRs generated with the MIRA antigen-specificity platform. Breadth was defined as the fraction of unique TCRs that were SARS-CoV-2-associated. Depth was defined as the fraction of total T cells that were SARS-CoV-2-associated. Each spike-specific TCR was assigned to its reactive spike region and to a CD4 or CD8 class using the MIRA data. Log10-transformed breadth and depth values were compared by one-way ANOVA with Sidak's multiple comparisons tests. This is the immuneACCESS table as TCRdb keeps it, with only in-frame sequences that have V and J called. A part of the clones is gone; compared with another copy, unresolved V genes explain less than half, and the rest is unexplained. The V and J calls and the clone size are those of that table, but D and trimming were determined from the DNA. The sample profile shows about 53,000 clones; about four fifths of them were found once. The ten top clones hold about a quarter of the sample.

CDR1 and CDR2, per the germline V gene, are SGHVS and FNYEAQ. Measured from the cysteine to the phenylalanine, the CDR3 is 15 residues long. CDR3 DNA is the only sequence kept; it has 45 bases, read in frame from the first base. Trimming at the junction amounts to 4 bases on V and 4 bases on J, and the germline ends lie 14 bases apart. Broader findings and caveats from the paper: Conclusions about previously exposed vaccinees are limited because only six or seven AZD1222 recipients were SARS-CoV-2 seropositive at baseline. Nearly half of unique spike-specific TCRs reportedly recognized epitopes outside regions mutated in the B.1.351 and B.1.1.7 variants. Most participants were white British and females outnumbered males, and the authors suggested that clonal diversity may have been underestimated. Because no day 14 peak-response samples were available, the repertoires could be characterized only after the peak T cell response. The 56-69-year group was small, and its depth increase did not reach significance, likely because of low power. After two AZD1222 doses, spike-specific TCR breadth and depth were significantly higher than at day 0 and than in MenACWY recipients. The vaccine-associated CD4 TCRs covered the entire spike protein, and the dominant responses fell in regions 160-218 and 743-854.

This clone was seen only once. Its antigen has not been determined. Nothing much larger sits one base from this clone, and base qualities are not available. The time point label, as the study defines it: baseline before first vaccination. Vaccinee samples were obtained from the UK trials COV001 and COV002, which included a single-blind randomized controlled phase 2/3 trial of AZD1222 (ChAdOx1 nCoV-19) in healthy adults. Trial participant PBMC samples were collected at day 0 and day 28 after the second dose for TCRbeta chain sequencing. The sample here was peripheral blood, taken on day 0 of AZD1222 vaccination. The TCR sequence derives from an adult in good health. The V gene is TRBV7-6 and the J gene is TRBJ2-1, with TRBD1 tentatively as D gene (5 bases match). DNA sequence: TGTGCCAGCAGCTCAACAGGAGTTTCTTACAATGAGCAGTTCTTC. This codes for CASSSTGVSYNEQFF.